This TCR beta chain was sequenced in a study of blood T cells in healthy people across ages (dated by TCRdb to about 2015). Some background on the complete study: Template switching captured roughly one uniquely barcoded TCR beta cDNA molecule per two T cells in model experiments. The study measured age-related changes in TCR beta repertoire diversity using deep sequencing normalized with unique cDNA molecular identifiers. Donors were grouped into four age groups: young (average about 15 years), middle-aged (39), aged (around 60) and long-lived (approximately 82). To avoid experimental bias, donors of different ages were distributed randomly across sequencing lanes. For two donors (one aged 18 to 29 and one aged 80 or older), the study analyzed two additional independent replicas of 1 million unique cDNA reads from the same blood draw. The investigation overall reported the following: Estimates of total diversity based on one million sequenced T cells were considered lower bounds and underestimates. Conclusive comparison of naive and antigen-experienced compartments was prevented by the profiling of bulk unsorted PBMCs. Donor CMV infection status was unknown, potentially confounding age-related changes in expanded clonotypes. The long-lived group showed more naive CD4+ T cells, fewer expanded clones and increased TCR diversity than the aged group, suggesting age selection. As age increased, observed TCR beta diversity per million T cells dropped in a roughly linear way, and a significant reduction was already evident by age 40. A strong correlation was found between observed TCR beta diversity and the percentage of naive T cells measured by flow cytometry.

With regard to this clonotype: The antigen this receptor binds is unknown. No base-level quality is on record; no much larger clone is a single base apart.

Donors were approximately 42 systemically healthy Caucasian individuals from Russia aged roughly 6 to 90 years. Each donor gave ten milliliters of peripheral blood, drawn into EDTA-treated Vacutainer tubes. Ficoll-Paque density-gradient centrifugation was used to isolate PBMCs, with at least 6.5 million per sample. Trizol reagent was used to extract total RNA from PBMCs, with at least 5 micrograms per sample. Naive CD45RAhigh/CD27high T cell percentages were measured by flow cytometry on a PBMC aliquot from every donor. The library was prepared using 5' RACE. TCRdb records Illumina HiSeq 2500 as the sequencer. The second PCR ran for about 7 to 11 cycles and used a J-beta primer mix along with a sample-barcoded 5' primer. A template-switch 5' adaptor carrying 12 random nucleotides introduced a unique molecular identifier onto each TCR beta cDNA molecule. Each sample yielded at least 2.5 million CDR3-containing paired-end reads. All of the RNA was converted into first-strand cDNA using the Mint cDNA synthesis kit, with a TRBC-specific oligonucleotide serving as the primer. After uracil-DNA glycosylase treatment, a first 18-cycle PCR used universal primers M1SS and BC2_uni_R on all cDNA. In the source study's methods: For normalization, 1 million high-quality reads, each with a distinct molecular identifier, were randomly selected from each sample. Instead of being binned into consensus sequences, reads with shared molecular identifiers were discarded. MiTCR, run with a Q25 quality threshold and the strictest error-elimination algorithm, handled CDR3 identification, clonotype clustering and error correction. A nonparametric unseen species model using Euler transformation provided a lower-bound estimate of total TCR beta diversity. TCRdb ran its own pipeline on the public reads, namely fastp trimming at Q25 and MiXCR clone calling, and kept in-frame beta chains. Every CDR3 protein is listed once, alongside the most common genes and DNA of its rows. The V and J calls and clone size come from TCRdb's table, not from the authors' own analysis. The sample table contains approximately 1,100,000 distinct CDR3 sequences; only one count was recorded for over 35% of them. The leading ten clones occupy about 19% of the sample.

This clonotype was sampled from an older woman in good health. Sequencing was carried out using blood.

In nucleotide form, the sequence is TGTGCCAGCAGTGACGTCAGGGGTGGTGTGACCCAGTACTTC. This gives the protein CASSDVRGGVTQYF. The chain is made from TRBV2 and TRBJ2-7, and the D gene may be TRBD1, 6 bases matching. The J call may be mistaken, given a closer DNA end match to TRBJ2-5. Based on the germline V gene, the CDR1 and CDR2 sequences are SNHLY and FYNNEI. From the cysteine up to the phenylalanine, the CDR3 has a length of 14 residues. Only the CDR3 part of the read is kept: 42 bases, read in frame from the first base.